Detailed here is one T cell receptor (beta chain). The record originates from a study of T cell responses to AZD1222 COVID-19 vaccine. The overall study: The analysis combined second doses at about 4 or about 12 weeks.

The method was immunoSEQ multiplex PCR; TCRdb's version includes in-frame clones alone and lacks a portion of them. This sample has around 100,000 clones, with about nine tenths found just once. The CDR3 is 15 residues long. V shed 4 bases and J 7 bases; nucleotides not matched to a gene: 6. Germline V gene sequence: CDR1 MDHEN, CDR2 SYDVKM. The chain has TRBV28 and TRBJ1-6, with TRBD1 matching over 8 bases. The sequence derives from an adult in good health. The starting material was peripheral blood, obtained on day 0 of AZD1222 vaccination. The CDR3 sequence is CASSSRQGMNSPLHF. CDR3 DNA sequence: TGTGCCAGCAGTTCCAGACAGGGGATGAATTCACCCCTCCACTTT.